This TCR beta chain derives from a study of radiotherapy plus CTLA-4 blockade in lung cancer. Study as a whole: Of the patients, under 20% showed objective responses and about 29% attained disease control. Notes on the study in general: Expansion in blood of tumor-derived TCR clones was seen after radiotherapy plus ipilimumab.

V lost 5 bases to trimming and J lost 7 bases; unmatched junction nucleotides: 8. The CDR3 is made up of 14 amino acids. Germline lookup yields CDR1 SGHTA and CDR2 FQGNSA. In the case of this clone: Its target is not known. At the DNA level, this CDR3 is encoded by other sequences in the same sample as well.

Clones were read by immunoSEQ multiplex PCR, and TCRdb kept only the in-frame ones, dropping some. The sample comprises around 90,000 clones, approximately 83% of which are singletons, and about 14% rests with the top ten. The sample consisted of peripheral blood, taken from a patient treated with radiotherapy plus ipilimumab. The chain joins TRBV7-2 to TRBJ1-5; 7 nucleotides agree with TRBD1. This clonotype was sampled from a human donor with non-small cell lung cancer that progressed on radiotherapy plus ipilimumab. DNA of the CDR3: TGTGCCAGCAGCCCCCGACAGGGAGGGCAGCCCCAGCATTTT. It translates to CASSPRQGGQPQHF.